This note documents a single T cell receptor beta chain sequence. The source of the sample is a study of cytomegalovirus exposure and HLA in healthy donors. Whole-study context: Among around 170 million T cells, an earlier analysis found around 100 million unique TCR beta sequences.

With 60 Vbeta and 13 Jbeta primers, the PCR was carried out. Clones were sequenced by immunoSEQ multiplex PCR, and TCRdb holds only the in-frame ones, with some missing. The sample has some 200,000 clones, about four fifths seen once. CDR1 and CDR2 (germline): MDHEN, SYDVKM. Trimming removed 5 bases from V and 7 bases from J; junction bases left unmatched: 8. The CDR3 contains 15 residues. Sequencing was done on a sample of PBMCs. The V gene is TRBV28, the J gene TRBJ1-6; the match to TRBD1 covers 7 bases. The receptor was derived from a woman aged 50 to 60 in good health and CMV-seronegative. CDR3 sequence reads: CASSLMGQPNSPLHF. CDR3 nucleotides: TGTGCCAGCAGTCTTATGGGACAGCCAAATTCACCCCTCCACTTT.